One and the same sample provided the 32 T cell receptor beta chains below, sequenced in a study of identifying expanded T cells in peripheral blood (dated by TCRdb to about 2019). The method behind the library was the immunoSEQ multiplex PCR assay. TCRdb mirrors the immuneACCESS table, restricted to in-frame sequences. Some clones are absent from its copies; in checked studies, under half trace to an unresolved V gene, and the reason for the others is unknown. For this sample the table gives 100,000 or so clones, of which 88% were detected only once. The ten largest clones capture just over 5.5% of the sample. The sample was blood. The receptors come from a person between 18 and 69 years old in good health.

The V gene is TRBV30, the J gene TRBJ2-1; 7 bases fit TRBD2. The V and J ends lost 4 bases and 6 bases, in that order; junction bases with no gene match: 9. The CDR3 loop spans 14 amino acids. Looked up from germline, CDR1 is GTSNPN and CDR2 is SVGIG (reference sequence). CDR3 sequence: CAWNNGLAANEQFF. Written as DNA, the CDR3 is TGTGCCTGGAACAACGGGCTAGCGGCCAATGAGCAGTTCTTC. The variable domain in full, with the rest retrieved from reference TRBV30 and TRBJ2-1, is SQTIHQWPATLVQPVGSPLSLECTVEGTSNPNLYWYRQAAGRGLQLLFYSVGIGQISSEVPQNLSASRPQDRQFILSSKKLLLSDSGFYLCAWNNGLAANEQFFGPGTRLTVL.

The chain couples TRBV12-5 to TRBJ1-6, with TRBD1 matching 8 bases. The V gene end was trimmed by 6 bases and the J gene end by 8 bases; junction bases not matched to a gene: 6. CDR1 and CDR2 from the germline V gene are LGHNT and FRNRAP. The CDR3 runs to 14 residues. The CDR3 DNA reads TGTGCTAGTGGCATCGGACAGGGCGATTCACCCCTCCACTTT. This codes for CASGIGQGDSPLHF. The whole variable domain, remainder taken from reference TRBV12-5 and TRBJ1-6, is DARVTQTPRHKVTEMGQEVTMRCQPILGHNTVFWYRQTMMQGLELLAYFRNRAPLDDSGMPKDRFSAEMPDATLATLKIQPSEPRDSAVYFCASGIGQGDSPLHFGNGTRLTVT.

The rearrangement links TRBV4-2 to TRBJ1-5; D possibly corresponds to TRBD1 (6 bases). Trimming took off 2 bases at V and 7 bases at J, with 9 bases between the two ends. Germline CDR1 is LGHNA and CDR2 is YNFKEQ. This CDR3 contains 13 residues. The chain's CDR3 is CASSQQGWQPQHF. The CDR3 coding sequence is TGTGCCAGCAGCCAACAGGGGTGGCAGCCCCAGCATTTT.

This clone was seen more than once but under ten times. V usage is TRBV6-5 and J usage is TRBJ1-2, with D uncertain. The CDR3 consists of 14 residues. The V and J ends lost 6 bases and 2 bases respectively, with 13 bases between them. Per the germline V gene, CDR1 is MNHEY and CDR2 is SVGAGI. The CDR3 DNA reads as TGTGCCAGCAGCCGAGGCCGGGAAAACTATGGCTACACCTTC. Amino acid sequence: CASSRGRENYGYTF.

The chain joins TRBV30 to TRBJ2-3, with 7 bases matching TRBD2. The V gene's germline CDR1 is GTSNPN and CDR2 SVGIG (reference sequence). Trimming at V came to 8 bases and at J to 1 base, leaving 12 bases not matched to a gene. This CDR3 contains 15 residues. The CDR3 sequence is CARGDESGRTDTQYF. As DNA, the CDR3 is TGTGCCCGGGGGGATGAGAGCGGACGCACAGATACGCAGTATTTT.

This chain connects TRBV18 to TRBJ2-3; D not resolved. V shed 4 bases and J shed 4 bases, with 9 bases lying between them. The germline V gene has CDR1 KGHSH and CDR2 LQKENI. The CDR3 has 13 amino acids. CDR3 DNA: TGTGCCAGCTCACTAACGGCGGCAGATACGCAGTATTTT. It encodes CASSLTAADTQYF.

The chain employs TRBV27 and TRBJ2-1; D is possibly TRBD1 (5 bases). The CDR3 has 17 amino acids. V gave up 6 bases and J gave up 0 bases, with 18 bases separating them. Germline V gene data show CDR1 as MNHEY and CDR2 as SMNVEV (reference sequence). The CDR3: CASSPPRGGSSYNEQFF. In DNA, the CDR3 is TGTGCCAGCAGCCCTCCTAGGGGCGGCAGCTCCTACAATGAGCAGTTCTTC.

The chain combines TRBV4-1 with TRBJ2-1, with 8 bases identical to TRBD2. Germline-derived CDR1 and CDR2 are MGHRA and YSYEKL. The junction had 10 bases not matched to a gene; V was cut back by 0 bases and J by 6 bases. There are 17 residues in the CDR3. DNA for the CDR3: TGCGCCAGCAGCCAAGATTATGGGGGACTAGGGGGCAATGAGCAGTTCTTC. Encoded protein: CASSQDYGGLGGNEQFF.

The CDR3 DNA reads TGTGCCAGCAGCCAAGAGGCAGGACTCTATGGCTACACCTTC. Protein: CASSQEAGLYGYTF. The chain links TRBV4-2 to TRBJ1-2, with D unclear. The CDR3 has 14 residues. Trimming left V 0 bases short and J 4 bases short, with 9 bases between. Germline V lookup: CDR1 LGHNA, CDR2 YNFKEQ.

Notes on this clone: This CDR3 is missing its conserved last phenylalanine or tryptophan, likely due to a read error. The rearrangement links TRBV4-1 to TRBJ1-2, with 11 bases that match TRBD1. In germline, CDR1 is MGHRA, CDR2 YSYEKL. The CDR3 contains 16 residues. V was pared by 1 base and J by 8 bases, with 9 bases of the junction left unmatched. CDR3 protein: CASSQGPGQGAGGYTL. The CDR3, as DNA: TGCGCCAGCAGCCAAGGTCCAGGACAGGGGGCAGGGGGCTACACCCTC.

This chain connects TRBV6-5 to TRBJ1-5, with TRBD1 as a possible D gene (6 bases). This CDR3 region has 15 residues. Trimming pared 4 bases from V and 0 bases from J, leaving 10 bases between. In germline, CDR1 is MNHEY, CDR2 SVGAGI. CDR3 sequence: CASSLRQDSNQPQHF. CDR3 sequence (DNA): TGTGCCAGCAGTTTAAGACAGGATAGCAATCAGCCCCAGCATTTT.

This chain connects TRBV19 to TRBJ1-5, with D perhaps TRBD1 (5 bases). Trimming took 7 bases from V and 3 from J, leaving 16 bases between them. Germline CDR1 reads LNHDA; CDR2 reads SQIVND (reference sequence). CDR3 length equals 15 residues. As DNA, the CDR3 is TGTGCCAGTAATAAAATACAGGAGGTCAATCAGCCCCAGCATTTT. Its translation: CASNKIQEVNQPQHF.

The J gene is TRBJ1-2, the V gene TRBV29-1; D is unresolved. Germline V gene data show CDR1 as SQVTM and CDR2 as ANQGSEA. CDR3 length equals 12 residues. Trimming cost V 2 bases and J 5 bases, with 9 bases left between them. The CDR3 nucleotides read TGCAGCGTTGAACCGGCAGCTTATGGCTACACCTTC. Its translation: CSVEPAAYGYTF.

This chain uses TRBV18 with TRBJ1-6, with 9 bases matching TRBD1. Germline V gives CDR1 KGHSH, CDR2 LQKENI. The CDR3 contains 16 residues. Germline trimming cut 3 bases from V and 7 bases from J; bases unmatched to any gene: 7. For the CDR3, the DNA is TGTGCCAGCTCACCCAAACAGGGGGCCTTCAATTCACCCCTCCACTTT. It codes for CASSPKQGAFNSPLHF.

This clone has only a few counts. The chain employs TRBV6-5 and TRBJ1-2, with 7 bases that match TRBD1. From germline, CDR1 is MNHEY and CDR2 SVGAGI. The CDR3 is 14 amino acids. The junction had 8 bases not matched to a gene; V was cut back by 5 bases and J by 5 bases. The CDR3 here is CASSHPQGRYGYTF. Here the CDR3 DNA reads TGTGCCAGCAGTCACCCACAGGGGAGGTATGGCTACACCTTC.

In DNA form, the CDR3 reads TGTGCCAGTAGTATGACTCAGCCTAGTTTAAATGAAAAACTGTTTTTT. This sequence encodes CASSMTQPSLNEKLFF. This chain connects TRBV19 to TRBJ1-4; D remains ambiguous. CDR3 length equals 16 residues. Germline CDR1 is LNHDA and CDR2 is SQIVND (reference sequence). Deletions cut 3 bases from V and 5 bases from J, with 16 bases between.

The gene calls are TRBV6-6 and TRBJ2-5, with 7 bases matching TRBD1. This CDR3 region has 15 residues. V was pared by 5 bases and J by 2 bases, with 8 bases of the junction left unmatched. CDR1 and CDR2 from the germline V gene are MNHNY and SVGAGI (reference sequence). Here the CDR3 DNA reads TGTGCCAGCAGTCGTAGGGCGGACAGGCAAGAGACCCAGTACTTC. As protein: CASSRRADRQETQYF.

The genes are TRBV9 and TRBJ2-1; 9 nucleotides align to TRBD1. Trimming cost V 4 bases and J 3 bases; bases outside gene matches: 5. CDR1 SGDLS and CDR2 YYNGEE come from the germline V gene. This CDR3 comprises 15 residues. The CDR3 is CASSPQGANYNEQFF. In DNA form, the CDR3 reads TGTGCCAGCAGCCCACAGGGGGCGAACTACAATGAGCAGTTCTTC.

The CDR3 region has the DNA TGTGCCAGCAGTGAGGGACAGGGAAATTCACCCCTCCACTTT. It is translated as CASSEGQGNSPLHF. The chain uses TRBV6-1 and TRBJ1-6; 9 nucleotides agree with TRBD1. CDR1 is MNHNS, CDR2 SASEGT, per germline. The V segment lost 3 bases and the J segment 7 bases; nucleotides outside the gene matches: 1. This CDR3 has 14 residues.

V and J are TRBV5-1 and TRBJ1-2; no definite D call. This CDR3 region has 13 residues. Germline V gene data show CDR1 as SGHRS and CDR2 as YFSETQ. The germline V and J ends were trimmed by 3 bases and 6 bases, with 12 bases remaining between them. The CDR3 protein is CASSWTGVDGYTF. The CDR3 DNA reads as TGCGCCAGCAGCTGGACCGGGGTGGATGGCTACACCTTC.

This chain joins TRBV27 and TRBJ2-1; D is perhaps TRBD1 (6 bases). The V and J ends lost 0 bases and 4 bases respectively, with 13 bases between them. The CDR3 has 16 residues. Germline CDR1 reads MNHEY; CDR2 reads SMNVEV (reference sequence). CDR3 sequence: CASSLSPIQGYNEQFF. Written as DNA, the CDR3 is TGTGCCAGCAGTTTATCCCCAATACAGGGTTACAATGAGCAGTTCTTC.

V gene TRBV6-6 combines with J gene TRBJ1-1; the D is unclear. The ends were cut back, 2 bases at V and 2 bases at J, with 15 bases in the middle. Germline CDR1 is MNHNY and CDR2 is SVGAGI (reference sequence). The CDR3 is made up of 16 amino acids. The CDR3 bases are TGTGCCAGCAGTTACCCCCCTACGACGGGTAACACTGAAGCTTTCTTT. It translates to CASSYPPTTGNTEAFF.

The chain links TRBV9 to TRBJ1-3; D uncertain. V shed 1 base and J shed 2 bases, with 19 bases lying between them. Germline CDR1 SGDLS, CDR2 YYNGEE. This CDR3 is built from 18 residues. CDR3 sequence reads: CASSVYGTVGSTGNTIYF. Here the CDR3 DNA reads TGTGCCAGCAGCGTATACGGAACGGTGGGGTCAACTGGAAACACCATATATTTT.

The gene calls are TRBV6-5 and TRBJ1-1; D unresolved. This CDR3 contains 13 residues. Germline values: CDR1 MNHEY, CDR2 SVGAGI. Trimming pared 8 bases from V and 1 base from J, leaving 11 bases between. The CDR3, as DNA: TGTGCCAGCGCGCGGCAGACGAACACTGAAGCTTTCTTT. It translates to CASARQTNTEAFF.

The V gene is TRBV19, the J gene TRBJ2-4; D not resolved. V was trimmed by 4 bases and J by 0 bases, leaving 10 bases between them. The V gene's germline CDR1 is LNHDA and CDR2 SQIVND (reference sequence). CDR3 size: 15 residues. The CDR3 nucleotides are TGTGCCAGTAGTAAATCACCTTTAGCCAAAAACATTCAGTACTTC. Residues: CASSKSPLAKNIQYF. The full variable domain, with the rest looked up from reference TRBV19 and TRBJ2-4, is DGGITQSPKYLFRKEGQNVTLSCEQNLNHDAMYWYRQDPGQGLRLIYYSQIVNDFQKGDIAEGYSVSREKKESFPLTVTSAQKNPTAFYLCASSKSPLAKNIQYFGAGTRLSVL.

The rearrangement uses TRBV10-3 and TRBJ2-7; 8 positions agree with TRBD1. There are 15 residues in the CDR3. The ends lost 5 bases at V and 7 bases at J; junction bases unmatched: 13. Per germline, CDR1 ENHRY and CDR2 SYGVKD. CDR3 coding DNA: TGTGCCATCAGTTCCCGGACAGGGCCGGTTTGGGAGCAGTACTTC. Amino acids: CAISSRTGPVWEQYF.

The chain combines TRBV7-3 with TRBJ1-2, with D possibly being TRBD1 (5 bases). The CDR3 contains 13 residues. V dropped 5 bases and J dropped 8 bases, with 15 bases sitting between them. Germline V CDR1 and CDR2: SGHTA, FQGTGA. The CDR3 reads CASSRQGEEGYTF. CDR3 in DNA: TGTGCCAGCAGCCGTCAGGGAGAGGAAGGCTACACCTTC.

This rearrangement joins TRBV29-1 to TRBJ2-3; 8 positions agree with TRBD1. V was pared by 4 bases and J by 4 bases, with 7 bases of the junction left unmatched. Germline CDR1 SQVTM, CDR2 ANQGSEA. The CDR3 extends over 14 amino acids. Here the CDR3 DNA reads TGCAGCGTTGGGACAGGGTCTAGGTCAGATACGCAGTATTTT. It encodes CSVGTGSRSDTQYF.

This sequence joins TRBV19 and TRBJ2-5, with 7 bases that match TRBD2. The germline CDR1 and CDR2 sequences are LNHDA and SQIVND (reference sequence). The J segment lost 1 base and the V segment lost 8 bases, leaving 10 bases of the junction unmatched. This CDR3 contains 15 residues. The CDR3 bases are TGTGCCAGTTGTTCGGGGGGAGTGGGCCAAGAGACCCAGTACTTC. Encoded protein: CASCSGGVGQETQYF.

This chain links TRBV18 with TRBJ1-5; possibly TRBD1 for D (5 bases). With 3 bases removed from V and 6 bases from J, the gap between germline ends came to 12 bases. Germline CDR1 and CDR2: KGHSH and LQKENI. This CDR3 has 14 residues. DNA of the CDR3: TGTGCCAGCTCACCGTCCGGGGCGCGTCAGCCCCAGCATTTT. Encoded protein: CASSPSGARQPQHF. Full variable domain (missing parts from reference TRBV18 and TRBJ1-5): NAGVMQNPRHLVRRRGQEARLRCSPMKGHSHVYWYRQLPEEGLKFMVYLQKENIIDESGMPKERFSAEFPKEGPSILRIQQVVRGDSAAYFCASSPSGARQPQHFGDGTRLSIL.

This chain connects TRBV5-6 to TRBJ1-1; D uncertain. Per germline, CDR1 SGHDT and CDR2 YYEEEE. V dropped 5 bases and J dropped 1 base, with 6 bases sitting between them. This CDR3 is 12 amino acids long. The CDR3 is CASSVGNTEAFF. CDR3 nucleotides: TGTGCCAGCAGTGTAGGGAACACTGAAGCTTTCTTT.

This rearrangement joins TRBV7-2 to TRBJ2-1, with TRBD2 matching 8 bases. Unmatched junction bases numbered 9, after V lost 4 bases and J lost 4 bases. In germline, CDR1 is SGHTA, CDR2 FQGNSA. CDR3 size: 16 residues. DNA of the CDR3: TGTGCCAGCAGCTCCGGGACGGGAGGGCAGTACAATGAGCAGTTCTTC. As protein: CASSSGTGGQYNEQFF.